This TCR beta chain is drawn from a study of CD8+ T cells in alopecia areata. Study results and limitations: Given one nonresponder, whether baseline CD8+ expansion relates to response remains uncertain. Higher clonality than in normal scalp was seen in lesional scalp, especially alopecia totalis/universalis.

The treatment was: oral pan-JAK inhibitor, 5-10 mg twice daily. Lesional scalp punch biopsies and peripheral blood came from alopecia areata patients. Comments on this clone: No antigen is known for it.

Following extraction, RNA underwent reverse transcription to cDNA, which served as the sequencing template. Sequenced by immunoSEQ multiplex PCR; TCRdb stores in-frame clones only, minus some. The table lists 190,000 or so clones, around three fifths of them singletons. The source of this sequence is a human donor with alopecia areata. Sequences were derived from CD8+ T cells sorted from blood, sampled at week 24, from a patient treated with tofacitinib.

The CDR3 DNA is TGCAGCGTTGGGGACAGGGCCTCCTACGAGCAGTACTTC. Translation: CSVGDRASYEQYF. The chain uses TRBV29-1 and TRBJ2-7; 9 positions match TRBD1. The junction had 1 base not matched to a gene; V was cut back by 4 bases and J by 0 bases. Germline CDR1 SQVTM, CDR2 ANQGSEA. This CDR3 spans 13 amino acids.